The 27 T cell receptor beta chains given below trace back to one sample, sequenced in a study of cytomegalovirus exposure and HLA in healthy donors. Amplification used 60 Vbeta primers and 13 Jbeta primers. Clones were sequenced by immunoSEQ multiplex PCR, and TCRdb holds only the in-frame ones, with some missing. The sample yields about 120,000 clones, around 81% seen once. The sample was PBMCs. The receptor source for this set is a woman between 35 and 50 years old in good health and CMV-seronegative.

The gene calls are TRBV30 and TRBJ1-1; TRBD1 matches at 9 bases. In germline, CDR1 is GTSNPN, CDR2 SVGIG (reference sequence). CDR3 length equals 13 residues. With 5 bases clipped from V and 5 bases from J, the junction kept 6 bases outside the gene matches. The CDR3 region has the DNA TGTGCCTGGGGACAGGGGCCGGGGACTGAAGCTTTCTTT. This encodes CAWGQGPGTEAFF.

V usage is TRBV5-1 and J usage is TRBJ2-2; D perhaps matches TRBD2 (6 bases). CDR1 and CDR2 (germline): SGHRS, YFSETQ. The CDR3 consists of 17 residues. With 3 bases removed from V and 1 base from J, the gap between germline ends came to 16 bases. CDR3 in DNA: TGCGCCAGCAGCTCCGCCGGTGGGCGGGAGAACACCGGGGAGCTGTTTTTT. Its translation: CASSSAGGRENTGELFF.

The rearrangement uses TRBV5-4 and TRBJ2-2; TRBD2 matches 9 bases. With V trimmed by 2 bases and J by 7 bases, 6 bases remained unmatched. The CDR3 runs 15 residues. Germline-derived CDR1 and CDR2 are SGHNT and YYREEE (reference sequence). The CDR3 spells CASSLGTSRGGELFF. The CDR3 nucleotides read TGTGCCAGCAGCTTAGGGACTAGCCGAGGCGGGGAGCTGTTTTTT.

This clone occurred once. CDR3 amino acids: CASSYSRATEAFF. CDR3 DNA sequence: TGTGCCAGCAGTTACTCGAGAGCCACTGAAGCTTTCTTT. The genes are TRBV6-6 and TRBJ1-1, with unresolved D. The V gene lost 0 bases and the J gene lost 4 bases, with 6 bases spanning the gap. The CDR3 is 13 residues long. CDR1 is MNHNY, CDR2 SVGAGI, per germline (reference sequence).

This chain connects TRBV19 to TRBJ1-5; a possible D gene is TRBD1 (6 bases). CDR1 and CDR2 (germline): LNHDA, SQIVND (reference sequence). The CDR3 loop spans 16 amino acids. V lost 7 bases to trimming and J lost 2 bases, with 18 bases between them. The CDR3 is CASKQGPTGGNQPQHF. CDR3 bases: TGTGCCAGTAAACAGGGACCCACAGGTGGCAATCAGCCCCAGCATTTT.

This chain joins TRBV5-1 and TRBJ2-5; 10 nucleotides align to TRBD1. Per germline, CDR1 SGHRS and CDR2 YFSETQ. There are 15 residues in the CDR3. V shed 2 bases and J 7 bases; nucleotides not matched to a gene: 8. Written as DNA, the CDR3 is TGCGCCAGCAGCTTTACCGGGACAGGGGTCGGGACCCAGTACTTC. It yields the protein CASSFTGTGVGTQYF. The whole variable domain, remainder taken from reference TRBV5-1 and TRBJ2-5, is KAGVTQTPRYLIKTRGQQVTLSCSPISGHRSVSWYQQTPGQGLQFLFEYFSETQRNKGNFPGRFSGRQFSNSRSEMNVSTLELGDSALYLCASSFTGTGVGTQYFGPGTRLLVL.

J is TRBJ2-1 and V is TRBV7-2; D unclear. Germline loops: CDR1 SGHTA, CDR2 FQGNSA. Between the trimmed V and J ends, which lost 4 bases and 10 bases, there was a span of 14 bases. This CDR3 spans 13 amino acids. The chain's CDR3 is CASSSPFRSEQFF. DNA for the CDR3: TGTGCCAGCAGCTCCCCCTTCCGTAGCGAGCAGTTCTTC.

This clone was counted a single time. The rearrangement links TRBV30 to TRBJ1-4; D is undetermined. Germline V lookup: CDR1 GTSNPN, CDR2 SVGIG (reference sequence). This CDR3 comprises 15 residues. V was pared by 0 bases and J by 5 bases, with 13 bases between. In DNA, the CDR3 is TGTGCCTGGAGTGTGGGTTCAGGTGAAAATGAAAAACTGTTTTTT. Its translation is CAWSVGSGENEKLFF.

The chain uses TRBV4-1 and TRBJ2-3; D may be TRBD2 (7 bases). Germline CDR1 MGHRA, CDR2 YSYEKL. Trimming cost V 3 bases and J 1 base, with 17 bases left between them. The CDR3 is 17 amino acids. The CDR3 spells CASSQLGGQIGTDTQYF. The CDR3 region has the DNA TGCGCCAGCAGCCAGTTGGGGGGGCAGATTGGCACAGATACGCAGTATTTT.

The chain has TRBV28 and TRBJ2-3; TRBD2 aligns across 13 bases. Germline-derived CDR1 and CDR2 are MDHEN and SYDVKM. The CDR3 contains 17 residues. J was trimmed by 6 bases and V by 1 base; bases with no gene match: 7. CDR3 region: CASSLFWTSGSRDTQYF. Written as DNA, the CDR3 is TGTGCCAGCAGTTTATTCTGGACTAGCGGGAGTAGGGATACGCAGTATTTT.

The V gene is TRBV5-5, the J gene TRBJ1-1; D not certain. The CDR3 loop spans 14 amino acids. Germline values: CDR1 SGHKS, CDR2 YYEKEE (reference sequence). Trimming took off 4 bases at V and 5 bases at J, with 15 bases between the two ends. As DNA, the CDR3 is TGTGCCAGCAGCCGCCCCCACAGTGGGACTGAAGCTTTCTTT. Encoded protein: CASSRPHSGTEAFF.

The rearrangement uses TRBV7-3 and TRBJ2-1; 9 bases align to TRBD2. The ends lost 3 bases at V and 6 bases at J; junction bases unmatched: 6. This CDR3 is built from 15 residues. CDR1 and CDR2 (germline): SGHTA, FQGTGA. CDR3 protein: CASSFSGSGSNEQFF. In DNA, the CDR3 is TGTGCCAGCAGCTTTAGCGGGAGCGGATCCAATGAGCAGTTCTTC.

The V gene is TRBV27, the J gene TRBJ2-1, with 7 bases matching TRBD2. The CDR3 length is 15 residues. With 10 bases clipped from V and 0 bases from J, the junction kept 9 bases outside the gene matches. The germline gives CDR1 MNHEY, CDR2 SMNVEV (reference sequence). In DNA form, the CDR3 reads TGTGCCACCCGGGACTACTTAGACTCCTACAATGAGCAGTTCTTC. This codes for CATRDYLDSYNEQFF.

CDR3 amino acids: CASSLGQGDNEKLFF. Written as DNA, the CDR3 is TGTGCCAGCAGCTTAGGCCAGGGGGATAATGAAAAACTGTTTTTT. The chain couples TRBV7-9 to TRBJ1-4; 7 bases match TRBD1. V lost 1 base to trimming and J lost 4 bases; unmatched junction nucleotides: 3. CDR3 length equals 15 residues. The V gene's germline CDR1 is SEHNR and CDR2 FQNEAQ (reference sequence).

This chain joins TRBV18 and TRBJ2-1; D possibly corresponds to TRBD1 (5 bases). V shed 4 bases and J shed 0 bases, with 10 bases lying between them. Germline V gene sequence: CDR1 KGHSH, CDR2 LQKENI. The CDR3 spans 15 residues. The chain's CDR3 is CASSLGVNSYNEQFF. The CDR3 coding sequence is TGTGCCAGCTCACTAGGGGTGAACTCCTACAATGAGCAGTTCTTC.

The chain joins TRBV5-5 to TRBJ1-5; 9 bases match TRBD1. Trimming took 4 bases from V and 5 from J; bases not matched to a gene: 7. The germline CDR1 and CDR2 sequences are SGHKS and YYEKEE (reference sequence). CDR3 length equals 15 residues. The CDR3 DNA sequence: TGTGCCAGCAGCCCCGGACAGGGGTGGGATCAGCCCCAGCATTTT. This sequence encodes CASSPGQGWDQPQHF.

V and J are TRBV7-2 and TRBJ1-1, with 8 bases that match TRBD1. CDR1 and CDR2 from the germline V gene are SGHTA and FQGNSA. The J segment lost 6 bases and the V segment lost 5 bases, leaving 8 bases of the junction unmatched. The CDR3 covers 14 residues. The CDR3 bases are TGTGCCAGCAGCGTGACAGGGGAGTCGGCTGAAGCTTTCTTT. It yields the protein CASSVTGESAEAFF.

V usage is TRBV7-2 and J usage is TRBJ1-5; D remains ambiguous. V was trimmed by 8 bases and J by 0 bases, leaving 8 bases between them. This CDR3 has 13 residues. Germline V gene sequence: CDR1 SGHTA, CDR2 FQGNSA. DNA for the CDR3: TGTGCCAGCTCGGGGTCTAGCAATCAGCCCCAGCATTTT. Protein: CASSGSSNQPQHF.

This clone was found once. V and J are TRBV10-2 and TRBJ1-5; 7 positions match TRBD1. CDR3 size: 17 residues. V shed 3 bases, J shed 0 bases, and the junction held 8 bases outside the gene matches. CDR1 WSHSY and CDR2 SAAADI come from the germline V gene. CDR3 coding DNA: TGCGCCAGCAGTGAACGACAGGGAGATTATAGCAATCAGCCCCAGCATTTT. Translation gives CASSERQGDYSNQPQHF.

The CDR3 DNA follows: TGCGCCAGCAGCTTGGAACTAGCGGGAGCCCACGAGCAGTACTTC. Translating gives CASSLELAGAHEQYF. The genes are TRBV5-1 and TRBJ2-7; 11 positions agree with TRBD2. Trimming at V came to 0 bases and at J to 5 bases, leaving 4 bases not matched to a gene. Germline CDR1 SGHRS, CDR2 YFSETQ. This CDR3 is 15 amino acids long.

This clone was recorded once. In DNA, the CDR3 is TGTGCCAGTAAGGAGCGGTTAATCGCTGGAAACACCATATATTTT. Protein sequence: CASKERLIAGNTIYF. The chain employs TRBV19 and TRBJ1-3; D uncertain. This CDR3 has 15 residues. The germline gives CDR1 LNHDA, CDR2 SQIVND (reference sequence). Trimming removed 7 bases from V and 2 bases from J, with 15 bases in between.

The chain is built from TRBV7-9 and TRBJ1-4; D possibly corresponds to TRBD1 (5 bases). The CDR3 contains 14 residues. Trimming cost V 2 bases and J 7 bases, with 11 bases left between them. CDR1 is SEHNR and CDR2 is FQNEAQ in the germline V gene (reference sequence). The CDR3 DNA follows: TGTGCCAGCAGCTTATCCAGGGCAGTTGAAAAACTGTTTTTT. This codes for CASSLSRAVEKLFF.

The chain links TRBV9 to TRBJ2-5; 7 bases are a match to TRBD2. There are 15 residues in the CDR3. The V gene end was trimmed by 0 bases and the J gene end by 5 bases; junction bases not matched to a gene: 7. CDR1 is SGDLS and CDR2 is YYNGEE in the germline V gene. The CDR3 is CASSVAGGEGETQYF. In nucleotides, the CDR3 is TGTGCCAGCAGCGTAGCAGGAGGGGAGGGGGAGACCCAGTACTTC. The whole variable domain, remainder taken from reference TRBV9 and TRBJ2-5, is DSGVTQTPKHLITATGQRVTLRCSPRSGDLSVYWYQQSLDQGLQFLIQYYNGEERAKGNILERFSAQQFPDLHSELNLSSLELGDSALYFCASSVAGGEGETQYFGPGTRLLVL.

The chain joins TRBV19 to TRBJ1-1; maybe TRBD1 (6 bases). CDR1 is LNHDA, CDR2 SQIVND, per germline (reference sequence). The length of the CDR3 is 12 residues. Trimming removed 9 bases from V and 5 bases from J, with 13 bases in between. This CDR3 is CASFYRDTEAFF. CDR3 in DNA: TGTGCCAGCTTTTACAGGGATACTGAAGCTTTCTTT.

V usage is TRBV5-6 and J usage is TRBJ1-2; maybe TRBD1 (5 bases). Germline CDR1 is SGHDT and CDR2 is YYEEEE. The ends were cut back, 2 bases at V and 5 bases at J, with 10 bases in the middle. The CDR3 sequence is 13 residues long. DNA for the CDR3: TGTGCCAGCAGCTTCGGGGGTCCTTATGGCTACACCTTC. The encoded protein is CASSFGGPYGYTF.

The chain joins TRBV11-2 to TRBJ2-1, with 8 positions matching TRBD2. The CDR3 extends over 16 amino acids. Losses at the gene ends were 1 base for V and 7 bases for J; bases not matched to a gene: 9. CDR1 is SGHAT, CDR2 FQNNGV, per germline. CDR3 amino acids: CASSLVGLAVENEQFF. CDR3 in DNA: TGTGCCAGCAGCTTAGTCGGACTAGCTGTAGAAAATGAGCAGTTCTTC.

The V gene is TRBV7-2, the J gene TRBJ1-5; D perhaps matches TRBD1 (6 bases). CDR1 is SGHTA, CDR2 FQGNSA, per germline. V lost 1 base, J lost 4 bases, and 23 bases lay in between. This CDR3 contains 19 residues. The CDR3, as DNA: TGTGCCAGCAGCTTAGAGGGGGGGGGATTGGGGGGCACGAATCAGCCCCAGCATTTT. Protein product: CASSLEGGGLGGTNQPQHF. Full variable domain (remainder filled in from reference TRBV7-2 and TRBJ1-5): GAGVSQSPSNKVTEKGKDVELRCDPISGHTALYWYRQSLGQGLEFLIYFQGNSAPDKSGLPSDRFSAERTGGSVSTLTIQRTQQEDSAVYLCASSLEGGGLGGTNQPQHFGDGTRLSIL.